The 8 T cell receptor beta chains listed next were all sequenced from one sample in a study of beta chain features in type 1 diabetes (dated 2018 in TCRdb). Broader findings and caveats from the paper: In all four CD4+ subsets, TCRB CDR3 length was moderately but significantly shorter in type 1 diabetes patients.

The antigens of these receptors remain unknown. Libraries came from the immunoSEQ multiplex PCR assay. The entire isolated RNA was reverse transcribed using the High Capacity cDNA Reverse Transcription Kit, and thus expressed TCRB transcripts were sequenced. The clones in this table, taken by TCRdb from immuneACCESS, are in-frame only. Not every clone is retained; where verified, under half of the shortfall comes from an unresolved V gene, and the cause of the rest is unknown. This sample has 640,000 or so clones in its table, and about an eighth of those were observed once. About 0.02% of the sample comes from the top ten. The material sequenced was naive CD4+ T cells from blood. The label giving this sample's cell subset or site can be read as: true naive CD4+ T cells. These receptors all stem from a man aged 18 to 30 with type 1 diabetes.

This clone has just a few counts. The J gene is TRBJ2-5, the V gene TRBV30, with D unclear. V shed 2 bases and J shed 2 bases, with 9 bases lying between them. Germline V gives CDR1 GTSNPN, CDR2 SVGIG (reference sequence). The CDR3 contains 13 residues. CDR3 nucleotides: TGTGCCTGGAGTCGGTTAGCACAAGAGACCCAGTACTTC. It encodes CAWSRLAQETQYF.

J is TRBJ2-7 and V is TRBV11-2; TRBD1 aligns across 7 bases. Germline V gene data show CDR1 as SGHAT and CDR2 as FQNNGV. Trimming took 4 bases from V and 6 from J; bases not matched to a gene: 9. This CDR3 has 14 residues. CDR3 DNA sequence: TGTGCCAGCAGCTCGGTACAGGGGTTCGGCGAGCAGTACTTC. Residues: CASSSVQGFGEQYF.

V is TRBV27 and J is TRBJ2-1, with a tentative D call TRBD2 (6 bases). The CDR3 runs to 13 residues. CDR1 and CDR2 from the germline V gene are MNHEY and SMNVEV (reference sequence). V was trimmed by 5 bases and J by 6 bases, leaving 11 bases between them. CDR3: CASSPWDFNEQFF. The CDR3 nucleotides are TGTGCCAGCAGTCCATGGGACTTCAATGAGCAGTTCTTC.

This chain's CDR3 is CASRYTGEGGNQPQHF. The CDR3, as DNA: TGTGCCAGCAGGTACACAGGGGAAGGCGGCAATCAGCCCCAGCATTTT. The V gene is TRBV5-4, the J gene TRBJ1-5, with 7 bases aligning to TRBD1. The CDR3 totals 16 residues. Germline CDR1 is SGHNT and CDR2 is YYREEE (reference sequence). Losses at the gene ends were 5 bases for V and 2 bases for J; bases not matched to a gene: 10.

The rearrangement joins TRBV25-1 to TRBJ1-3, with D perhaps matching TRBD1 (6 bases). The germline CDR1 and CDR2 sequences are MGHDK and SYGVNS. Trimming removed 7 bases from V and 3 bases from J, with 10 bases in between. This CDR3 has 13 residues. The CDR3 coding sequence is TGTGCCAGCACGGGGGGCGGTGGAAACACCATATATTTT. This encodes CASTGGGGNTIYF.

The DNA of the CDR3 is TGTGCCAGCAGTTACTCCCTGGGTTCCTACGAGCAGTACTTC. Translated, it gives CASSYSLGSYEQYF. V and J are TRBV6-6 and TRBJ2-7; D ambiguous. This CDR3 spans 14 amino acids. Germline V gene data show CDR1 as MNHNY and CDR2 as SVGAGI (reference sequence). V was clipped by 0 bases and J by 1 base, with 7 bases between them.

The genes are TRBV4-1 and TRBJ1-2, with D uncertain. The CDR3 loop spans 12 amino acids. Germline loops: CDR1 MGHRA, CDR2 YSYEKL. V lost 3 bases to trimming and J lost 5 bases, with 7 bases between them. CDR3: CASSHRPYGYTF. As DNA, the CDR3 is TGCGCCAGCAGCCACCGACCTTATGGCTACACCTTC.

The chain couples TRBV2 to TRBJ1-1, with TRBD1 matching over 7 bases. The CDR3 is 14 amino acids. V shed 7 bases, J shed 0 bases, and the junction held 5 bases outside the gene matches. Germline V CDR1 and CDR2: SNHLY, FYNNEI. The CDR3 loop reads CASNPTGLNTEAFF. The CDR3 DNA reads TGTGCCAGCAACCCGACAGGGTTGAACACTGAAGCTTTCTTT.